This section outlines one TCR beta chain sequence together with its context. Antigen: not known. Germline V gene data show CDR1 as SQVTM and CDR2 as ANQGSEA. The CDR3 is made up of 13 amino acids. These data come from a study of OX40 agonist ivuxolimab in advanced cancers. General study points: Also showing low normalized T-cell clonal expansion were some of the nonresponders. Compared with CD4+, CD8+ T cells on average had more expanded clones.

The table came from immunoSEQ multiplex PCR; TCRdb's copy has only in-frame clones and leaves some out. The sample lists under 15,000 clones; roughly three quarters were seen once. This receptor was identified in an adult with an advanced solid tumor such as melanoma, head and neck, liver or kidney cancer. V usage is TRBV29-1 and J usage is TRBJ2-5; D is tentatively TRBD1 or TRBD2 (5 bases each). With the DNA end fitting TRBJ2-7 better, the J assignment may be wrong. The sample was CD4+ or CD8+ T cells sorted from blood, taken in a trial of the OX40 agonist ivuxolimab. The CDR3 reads CSVETGRGNEQYF. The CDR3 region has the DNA TGCAGCGTTGAGACCGGCCGGGGCAACGAGCAGTACTTC.